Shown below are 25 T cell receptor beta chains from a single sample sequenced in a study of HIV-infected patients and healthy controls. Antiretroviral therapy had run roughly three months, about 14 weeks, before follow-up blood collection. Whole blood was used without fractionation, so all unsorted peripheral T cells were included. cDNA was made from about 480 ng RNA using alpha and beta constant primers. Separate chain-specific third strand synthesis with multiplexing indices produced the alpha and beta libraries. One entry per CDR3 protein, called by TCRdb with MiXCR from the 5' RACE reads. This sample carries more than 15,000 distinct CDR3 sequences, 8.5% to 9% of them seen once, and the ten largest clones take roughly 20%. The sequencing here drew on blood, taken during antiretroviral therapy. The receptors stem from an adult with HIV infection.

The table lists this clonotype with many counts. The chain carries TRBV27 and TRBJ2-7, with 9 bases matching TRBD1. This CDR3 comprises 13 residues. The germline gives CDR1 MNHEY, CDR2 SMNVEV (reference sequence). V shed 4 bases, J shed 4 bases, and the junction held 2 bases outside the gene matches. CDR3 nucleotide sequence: TGTGCCAGCAGTTATGGGACAGGGTACGAGCAGTACTTC. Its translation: CASSYGTGYEQYF.

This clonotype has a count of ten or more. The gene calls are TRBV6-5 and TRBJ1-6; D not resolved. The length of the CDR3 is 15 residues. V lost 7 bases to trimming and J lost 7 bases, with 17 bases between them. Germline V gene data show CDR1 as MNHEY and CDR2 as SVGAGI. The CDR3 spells CASTITSDGNSPLHF. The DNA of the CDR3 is TGTGCCAGCACCATCACTTCGGACGGGAATTCACCCCTCCACTTT.

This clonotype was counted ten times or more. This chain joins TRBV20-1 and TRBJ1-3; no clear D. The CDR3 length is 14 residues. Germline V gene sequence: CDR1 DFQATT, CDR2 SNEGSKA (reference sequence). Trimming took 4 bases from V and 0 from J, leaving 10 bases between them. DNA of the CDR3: TGCAGTGCTACCCCGGGATTCTCTGGAAACACCATATATTTT. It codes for CSATPGFSGNTIYF.

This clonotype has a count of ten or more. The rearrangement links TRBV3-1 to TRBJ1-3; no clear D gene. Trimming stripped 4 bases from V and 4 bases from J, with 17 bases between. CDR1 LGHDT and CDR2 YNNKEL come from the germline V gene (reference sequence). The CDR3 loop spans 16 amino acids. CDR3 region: CASSLQMMTPGNTIYF. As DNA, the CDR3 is TGTGCCAGCAGCCTGCAAATGATGACTCCGGGAAACACCATATATTTT.

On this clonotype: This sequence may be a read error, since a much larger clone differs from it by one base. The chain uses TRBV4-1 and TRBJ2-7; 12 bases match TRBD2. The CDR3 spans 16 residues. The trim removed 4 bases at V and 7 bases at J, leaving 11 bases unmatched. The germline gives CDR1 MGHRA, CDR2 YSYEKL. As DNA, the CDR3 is TGCGCCAGCAGCCCACGACTAGCGGGGGACTACAATGAGCAGTACTTC. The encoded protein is CASSPRLAGDYNEQYF.

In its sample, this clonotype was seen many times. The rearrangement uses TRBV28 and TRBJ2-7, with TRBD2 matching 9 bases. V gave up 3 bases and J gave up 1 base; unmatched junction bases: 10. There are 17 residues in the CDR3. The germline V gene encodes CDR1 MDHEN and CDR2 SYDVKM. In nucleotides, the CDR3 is TGTGCCAGCAGTTTCCCTCTGGCTAGCGGGATTTCCTACGAGCAGTACTTC. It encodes CASSFPLASGISYEQYF. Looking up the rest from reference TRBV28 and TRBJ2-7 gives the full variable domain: DVKVTQSSRYLVKRTGEKVFLECVQDMDHENMFWYRQDPGLGLRLIYFSYDVKMKEKGDIPEGYSVSREKKERFSLILESASTNQTSMYLCASSFPLASGISYEQYFGPGTRLTVT.

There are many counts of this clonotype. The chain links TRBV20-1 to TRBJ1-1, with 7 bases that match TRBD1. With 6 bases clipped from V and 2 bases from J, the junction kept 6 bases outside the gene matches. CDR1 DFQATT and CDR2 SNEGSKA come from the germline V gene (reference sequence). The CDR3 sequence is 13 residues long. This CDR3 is CSAGDRVNTEAFF. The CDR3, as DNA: TGCAGTGCGGGAGACAGGGTTAACACTGAAGCTTTCTTT.

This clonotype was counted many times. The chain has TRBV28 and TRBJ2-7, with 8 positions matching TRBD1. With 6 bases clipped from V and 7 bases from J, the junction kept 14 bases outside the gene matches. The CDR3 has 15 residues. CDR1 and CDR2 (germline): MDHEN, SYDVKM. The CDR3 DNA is TGTGCCAGCAGCTCCCGGAAGCAGGGGGCCTGGGAGCAGTACTTC. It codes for CASSSRKQGAWEQYF.

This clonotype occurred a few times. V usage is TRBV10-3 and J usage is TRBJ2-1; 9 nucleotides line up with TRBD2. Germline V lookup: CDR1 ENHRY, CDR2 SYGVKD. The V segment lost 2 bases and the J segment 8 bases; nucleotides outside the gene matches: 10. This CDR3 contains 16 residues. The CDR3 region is CAISEVRGRDSYEQFF. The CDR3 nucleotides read TGTGCCATCAGTGAGGTCCGCGGGAGGGACTCCTATGAGCAGTTCTTC.

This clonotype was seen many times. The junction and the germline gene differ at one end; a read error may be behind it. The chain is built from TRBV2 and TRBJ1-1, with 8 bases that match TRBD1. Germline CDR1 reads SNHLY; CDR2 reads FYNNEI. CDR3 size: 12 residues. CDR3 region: CAGRQGSTEAFF. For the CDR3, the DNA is TGTGCCGGCAGACAGGGGAGCACTGAAGCTTTCTTT.

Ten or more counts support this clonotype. CDR3 amino acids: CASSLGQGNQPQHF. The CDR3 DNA reads TGTGCCAGCAGTTTGGGACAGGGCAATCAGCCCCAGCATTTT. V and J are TRBV27 and TRBJ1-5; 8 positions match TRBD1. This CDR3 has 14 residues. Germline V gene lookup returns CDR1 MNHEY and CDR2 SMNVEV (reference sequence). Unmatched junction bases numbered 0, after V lost 3 bases and J lost 2 bases.

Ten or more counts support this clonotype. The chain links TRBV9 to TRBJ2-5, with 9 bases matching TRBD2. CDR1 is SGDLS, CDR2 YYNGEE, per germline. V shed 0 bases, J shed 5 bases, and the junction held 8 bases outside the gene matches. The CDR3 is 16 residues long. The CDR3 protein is CASSVGPSGIEETQYF. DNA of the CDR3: TGTGCCAGCAGCGTAGGGCCTAGCGGGATAGAGGAGACCCAGTACTTC. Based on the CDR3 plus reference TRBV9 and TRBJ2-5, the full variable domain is DSGVTQTPKHLITATGQRVTLRCSPRSGDLSVYWYQQSLDQGLQFLIQYYNGEERAKGNILERFSAQQFPDLHSELNLSSLELGDSALYFCASSVGPSGIEETQYFGPGTRLLVL.

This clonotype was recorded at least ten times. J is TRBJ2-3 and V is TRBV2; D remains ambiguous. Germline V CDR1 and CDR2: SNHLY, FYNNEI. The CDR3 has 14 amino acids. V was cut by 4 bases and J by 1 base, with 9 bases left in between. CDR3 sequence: CASSGAYGTDTQYF. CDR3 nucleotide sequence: TGTGCCAGCAGTGGGGCTTACGGCACAGATACGCAGTATTTT.

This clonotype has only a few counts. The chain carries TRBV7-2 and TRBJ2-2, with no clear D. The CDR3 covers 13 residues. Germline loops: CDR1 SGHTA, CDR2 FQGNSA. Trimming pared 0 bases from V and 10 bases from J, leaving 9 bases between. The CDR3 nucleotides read TGTGCCAGCAGCTTAGCTGGTCGGGCGGAGCTGTTTTTT. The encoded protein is CASSLAGRAELFF.

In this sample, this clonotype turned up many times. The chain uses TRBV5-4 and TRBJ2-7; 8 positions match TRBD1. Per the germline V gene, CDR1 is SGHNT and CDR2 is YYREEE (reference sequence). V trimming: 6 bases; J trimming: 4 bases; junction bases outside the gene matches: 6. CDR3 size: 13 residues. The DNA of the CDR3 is TGTGCCAGCACCGGGACAGGATCTTACGAGCAGTACTTC. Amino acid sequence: CASTGTGSYEQYF.

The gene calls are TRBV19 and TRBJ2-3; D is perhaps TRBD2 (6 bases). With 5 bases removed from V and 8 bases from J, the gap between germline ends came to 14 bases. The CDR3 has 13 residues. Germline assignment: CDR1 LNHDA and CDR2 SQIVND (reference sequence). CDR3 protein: CASSGGLFGTQYF. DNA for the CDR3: TGTGCCAGTAGTGGGGGACTGTTTGGTACGCAGTATTTT.

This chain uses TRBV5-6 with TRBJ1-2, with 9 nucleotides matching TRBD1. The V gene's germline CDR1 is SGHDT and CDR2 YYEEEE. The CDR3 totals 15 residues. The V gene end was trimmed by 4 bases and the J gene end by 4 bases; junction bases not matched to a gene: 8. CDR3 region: CASSGGTGSFYGYTF. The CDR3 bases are TGTGCCAGCAGCGGGGGGACAGGGAGCTTCTATGGCTACACCTTC.

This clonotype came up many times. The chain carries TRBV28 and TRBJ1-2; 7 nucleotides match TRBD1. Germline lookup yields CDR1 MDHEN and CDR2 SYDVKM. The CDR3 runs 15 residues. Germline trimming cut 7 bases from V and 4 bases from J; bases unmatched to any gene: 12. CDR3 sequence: CASTPKGAPVYGYTF. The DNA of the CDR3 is TGTGCCAGCACTCCAAAGGGGGCCCCCGTCTATGGCTACACCTTC.

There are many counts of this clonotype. CDR3 in amino acids: CASSSFLEGPQYF. The CDR3 DNA follows: TGTGCCAGCAGCTCGTTCCTCGAGGGTCCCCAGTACTTC. V and J are TRBV7-9 and TRBJ2-5; D perhaps matches TRBD2 (5 bases). Germline V gene lookup returns CDR1 SEHNR and CDR2 FQNEAQ (reference sequence). V lost 4 bases and J 9 bases, leaving 15 bases between the germline ends. There are 13 residues in the CDR3.

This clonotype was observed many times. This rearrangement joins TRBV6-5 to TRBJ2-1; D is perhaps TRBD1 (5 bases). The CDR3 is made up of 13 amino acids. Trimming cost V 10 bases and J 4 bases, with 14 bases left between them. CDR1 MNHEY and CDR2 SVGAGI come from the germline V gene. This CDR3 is CATLGQGYNEQFF. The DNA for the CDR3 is TGTGCCACCCTCGGGCAGGGATACAATGAGCAGTTCTTC.

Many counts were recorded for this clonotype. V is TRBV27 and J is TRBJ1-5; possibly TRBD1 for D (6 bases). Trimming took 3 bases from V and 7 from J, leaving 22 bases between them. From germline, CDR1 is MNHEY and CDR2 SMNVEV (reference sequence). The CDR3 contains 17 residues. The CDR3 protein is CASSFTTGSFSGQPQHF. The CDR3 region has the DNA TGTGCCAGCAGTTTTACAACAGGGTCGTTCTCCGGGCAGCCCCAGCATTTT.

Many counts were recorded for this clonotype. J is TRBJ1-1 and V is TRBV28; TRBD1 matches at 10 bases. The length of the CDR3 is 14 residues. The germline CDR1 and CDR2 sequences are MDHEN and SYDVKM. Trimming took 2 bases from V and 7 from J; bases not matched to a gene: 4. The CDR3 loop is CASSLRTGGSEAFF. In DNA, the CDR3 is TGTGCCAGCAGTTTACGGACAGGGGGTAGTGAAGCTTTCTTT. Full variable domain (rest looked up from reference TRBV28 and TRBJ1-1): DVKVTQSSRYLVKRTGEKVFLECVQDMDHENMFWYRQDPGLGLRLIYFSYDVKMKEKGDIPEGYSVSREKKERFSLILESASTNQTSMYLCASSLRTGGSEAFFGQGTRLTVV.

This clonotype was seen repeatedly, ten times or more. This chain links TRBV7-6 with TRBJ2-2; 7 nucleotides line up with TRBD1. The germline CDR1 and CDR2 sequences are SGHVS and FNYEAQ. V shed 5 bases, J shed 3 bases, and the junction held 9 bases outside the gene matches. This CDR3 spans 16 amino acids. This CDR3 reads CASSQQGQIDTGELFF. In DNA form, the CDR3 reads TGTGCCAGCAGCCAGCAGGGACAGATTGACACCGGGGAGCTGTTTTTT.

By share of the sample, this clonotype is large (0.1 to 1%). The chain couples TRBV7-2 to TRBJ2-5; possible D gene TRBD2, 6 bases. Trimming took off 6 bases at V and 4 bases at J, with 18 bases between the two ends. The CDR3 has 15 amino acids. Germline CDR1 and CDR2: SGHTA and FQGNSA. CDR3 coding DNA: TGTGCCAGCAGTCTGTGGGGGGAAGGTCGAGAGACCCAGTACTTC. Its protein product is CASSLWGEGRETQYF.

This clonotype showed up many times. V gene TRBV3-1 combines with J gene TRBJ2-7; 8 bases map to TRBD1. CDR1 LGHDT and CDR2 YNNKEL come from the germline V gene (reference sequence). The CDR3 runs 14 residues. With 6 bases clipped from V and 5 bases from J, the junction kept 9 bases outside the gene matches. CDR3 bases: TGTGCCAGCAGGCCAGGGGGCGAGACTCACGAGCAGTACTTC. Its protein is CASRPGGETHEQYF.